This T cell receptor beta chain comes out of a study of shared clonotypes between healthy human individuals. Study results and caveats: Apart from blood, nothing was sampled; tissue repertoires likely differ.

Worth noting for this clone: Its antigen is undetermined.

CDR1 and CDR2 (germline): SGHAT, FQDESV (reference sequence). CDR3 length: 13 residues. V shed 1 base and J shed 8 bases, with 9 bases lying between them. Ten immunoSEQ deep assay plates served to sequence unsorted PBMC DNA. Per the original data handling: For the immunoSEQ data, sequences were junction-only without quality scores, so filtering differed. Produced via immunoSEQ multiplex PCR; TCRdb's table is partial and in-frame only. The DNA gave D and trimming, while V, J and clone size come from that table. There are more than 450,000 clones in the sample; 75% to 85% occur only once, and 10% to 15% lies in the top ten.

This sequence originates from a woman aged 40 to 50 in good health. Some clones in this sample may be carry-over from other donors' samples. The sequencing input was PBMCs. V is TRBV11-1 and J is TRBJ2-1, with no clear D. The CDR3 coding sequence is TGTGCCAGCAGCTTAGTAGTTAGGCATGAGCAGTTCTTC. Protein product: CASSLVVRHEQFF.